This T cell receptor beta chain is from a study of T cells in Graves' hyperthyroidism and ophthalmopathy. It was RNA transcripts that yielded the amplified TCR beta CDR3 regions. With the HTBI primer set, the TCR CDR3 went through a first round of RT-PCR. TCRdb recomputed calls from the multiplex PCR reads with MiXCR, one row per CDR3 protein. Found here are some 400,000 distinct CDR3 sequences, approximately 15% of them singletons; the top ten hold 20%. The sample holds a few counts of this clonotype. From germline, CDR1 is MDHEN and CDR2 SYDVKM. The ends were cut back, 8 bases at V and 5 bases at J, with 9 bases in the middle. CDR3 size: 12 residues.

The chain couples TRBV28 to TRBJ2-2; D not certain. This TCR came from a young man with Graves' hyperthyroidism that later progressed to Graves' ophthalmopathy. Sequencing was done on a sample of blood. The CDR3 DNA reads TGTGCCAGCCTCCCCCAGACCGGGGAGCTGTTTTTT. Protein product: CASLPQTGELFF.